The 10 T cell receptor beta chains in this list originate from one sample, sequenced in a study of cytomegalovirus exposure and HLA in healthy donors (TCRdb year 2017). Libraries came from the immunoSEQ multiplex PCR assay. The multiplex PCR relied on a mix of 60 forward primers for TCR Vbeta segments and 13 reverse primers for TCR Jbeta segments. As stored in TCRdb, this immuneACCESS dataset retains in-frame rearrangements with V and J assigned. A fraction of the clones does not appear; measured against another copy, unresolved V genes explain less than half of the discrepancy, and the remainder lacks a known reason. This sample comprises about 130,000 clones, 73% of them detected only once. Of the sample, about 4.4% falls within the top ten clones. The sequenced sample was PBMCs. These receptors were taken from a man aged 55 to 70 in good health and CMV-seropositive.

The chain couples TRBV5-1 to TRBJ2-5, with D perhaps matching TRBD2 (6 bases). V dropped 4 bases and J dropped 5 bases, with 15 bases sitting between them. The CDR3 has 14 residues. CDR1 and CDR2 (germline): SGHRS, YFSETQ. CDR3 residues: CASSRLVGRETQYF. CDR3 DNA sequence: TGCGCCAGCAGCCGACTAGTTGGGAGGGAGACCCAGTACTTC. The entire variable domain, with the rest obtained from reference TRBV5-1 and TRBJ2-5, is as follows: KAGVTQTPRYLIKTRGQQVTLSCSPISGHRSVSWYQQTPGQGLQFLFEYFSETQRNKGNFPGRFSGRQFSNSRSEMNVSTLELGDSALYLCASSRLVGRETQYFGPGTRLLVL.

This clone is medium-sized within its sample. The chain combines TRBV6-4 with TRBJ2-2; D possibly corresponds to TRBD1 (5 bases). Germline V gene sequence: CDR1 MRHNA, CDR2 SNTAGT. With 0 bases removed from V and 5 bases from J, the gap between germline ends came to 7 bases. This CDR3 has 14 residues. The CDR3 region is CASSDSTETGELFF. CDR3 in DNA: TGTGCCAGCAGTGACTCGACAGAAACCGGGGAGCTGTTTTTT.

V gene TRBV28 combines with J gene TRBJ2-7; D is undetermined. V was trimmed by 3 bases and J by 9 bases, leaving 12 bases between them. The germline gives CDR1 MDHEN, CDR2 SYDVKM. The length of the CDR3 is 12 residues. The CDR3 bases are TGTGCCAGCAGTTTCCCGATGTCCGGGCAGTACTTC. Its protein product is CASSFPMSGQYF.

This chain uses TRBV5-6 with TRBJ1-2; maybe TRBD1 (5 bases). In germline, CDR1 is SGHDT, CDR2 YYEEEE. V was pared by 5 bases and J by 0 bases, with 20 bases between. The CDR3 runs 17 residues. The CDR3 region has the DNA TGTGCCAGCAGTTTTGGGACTGTCTCGAGAGCTAACTATGGCTACACCTTC. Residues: CASSFGTVSRANYGYTF. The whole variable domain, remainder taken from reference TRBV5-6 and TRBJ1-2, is DAGVTQSPTHLIKTRGQQVTLRCSPKSGHDTVSWYQQALGQGPQFIFQYYEEEERQRGNFPDRFSGHQFPNYSSELNVNALLLGDSALYLCASSFGTVSRANYGYTFGSGTRLTVV.

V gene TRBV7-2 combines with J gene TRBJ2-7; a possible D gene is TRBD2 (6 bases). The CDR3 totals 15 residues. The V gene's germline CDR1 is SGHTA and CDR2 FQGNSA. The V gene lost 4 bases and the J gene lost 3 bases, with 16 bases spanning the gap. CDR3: CASSYRDSYLYEQYF. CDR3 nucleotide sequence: TGTGCCAGCAGCTACCGGGACTCCTACCTCTACGAGCAGTACTTC.

The DNA of the CDR3 is TGTGCCAGCAGCTTGACAGGACAGTCCCAAGAGACCCAGTACTTC. It specifies CASSLTGQSQETQYF. This rearrangement joins TRBV28 to TRBJ2-5; maybe TRBD1 (6 bases). Germline loops: CDR1 MDHEN, CDR2 SYDVKM. Trimming left V 6 bases short and J 1 base short, with 15 bases between. The CDR3 sequence is 15 residues long. Looking up the rest from reference TRBV28 and TRBJ2-5 gives the full variable domain: DVKVTQSSRYLVKRTGEKVFLECVQDMDHENMFWYRQDPGLGLRLIYFSYDVKMKEKGDIPEGYSVSREKKERFSLILESASTNQTSMYLCASSLTGQSQETQYFGPGTRLLVL.

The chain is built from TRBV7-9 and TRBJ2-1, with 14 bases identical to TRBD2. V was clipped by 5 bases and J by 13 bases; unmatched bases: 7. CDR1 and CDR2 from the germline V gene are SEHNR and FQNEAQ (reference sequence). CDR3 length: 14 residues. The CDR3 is CASSTGTSGGLQFF. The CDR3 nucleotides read TGTGCCAGCAGCACCGGGACTAGCGGGGGATTACAGTTCTTC.

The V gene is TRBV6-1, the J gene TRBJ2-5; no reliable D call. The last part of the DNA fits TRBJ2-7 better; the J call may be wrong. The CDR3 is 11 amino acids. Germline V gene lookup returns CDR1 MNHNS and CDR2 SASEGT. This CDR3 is CASIIVYEQYF. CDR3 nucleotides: TGTGCCAGCATAATAGTCTACGAGCAGTACTTC.

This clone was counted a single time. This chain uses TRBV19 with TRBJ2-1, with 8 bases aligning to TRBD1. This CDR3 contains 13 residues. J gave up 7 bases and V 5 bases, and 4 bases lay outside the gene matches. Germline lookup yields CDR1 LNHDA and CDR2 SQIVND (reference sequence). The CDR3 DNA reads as TGTGCCAGTAGTCGCGGACAGGGTAATGAGCAGTTCTTC. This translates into CASSRGQGNEQFF.

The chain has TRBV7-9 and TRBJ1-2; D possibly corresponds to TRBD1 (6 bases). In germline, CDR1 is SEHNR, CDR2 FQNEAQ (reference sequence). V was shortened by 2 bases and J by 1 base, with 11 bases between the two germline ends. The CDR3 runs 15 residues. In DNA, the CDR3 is TGTGCCAGCAGCTTACAATCAGGGGTTAACTATGGCTACACCTTC. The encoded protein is CASSLQSGVNYGYTF.